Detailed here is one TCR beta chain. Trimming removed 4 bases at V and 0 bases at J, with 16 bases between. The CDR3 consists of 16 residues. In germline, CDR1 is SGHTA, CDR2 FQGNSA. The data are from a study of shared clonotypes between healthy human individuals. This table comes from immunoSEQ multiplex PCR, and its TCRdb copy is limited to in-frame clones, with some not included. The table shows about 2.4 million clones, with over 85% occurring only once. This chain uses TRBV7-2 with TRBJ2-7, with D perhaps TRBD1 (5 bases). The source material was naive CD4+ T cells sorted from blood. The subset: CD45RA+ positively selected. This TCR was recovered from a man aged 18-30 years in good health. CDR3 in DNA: TGTGCCAGCAGCTCCTATGGGGCAATGAGCTCCTACGAGCAGTACTTC. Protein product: CASSSYGAMSSYEQYF.